This T cell receptor (beta chain) was captured by sequencing in a study of T cell responses to AZD1222 COVID-19 vaccine. The CDR3 has 15 residues. Whole-study findings and limits: No repertoire was sampled before or during the peak T cell response, only after it. Females outnumbered males among donors, who were mostly white British; clonal diversity was possibly underestimated. Regions 160-218 and 743-854 dominated among vaccine-associated CD4 TCRs spanning spike. Only a handful of AZD1222 recipients, six or seven in all, had baseline seropositivity.

In regard to this clone: Its antigen is not identified.

Sequencing was performed with immunoSEQ multiplex PCR; in TCRdb, only in-frame clones are kept and a portion is missing. Of over 100,000 clones listed, over 80% are singletons. The chain couples TRBV1 to TRBJ2-3; TRBD2, as called in the table, went unchecked against the DNA. TRBV1 is a known pseudogene. This receptor was identified in an adult in good health. The input for sequencing was peripheral blood, taken on day 0 of AZD1222 vaccination. DNA of the CDR3: TGCACCAGCAGCCTCAGCGGGGGGGCGGCAGATACGCAGTATTTT. It is translated as CTSSLSGGAADTQYF.